These 30 T cell receptor beta chains were sequenced from one sample in a study of blood T cell repertoires in COVID-19. Generated by immunoSEQ multiplex PCR, the TCRdb table keeps only in-frame clones and is missing some. This sample carries 150,000 to 200,000 clones, 90% of them seen once, and the ten largest clones take about a sixth. Source material: peripheral blood. The receptors originated from a man between 60 and 75 years old with active or convalescent COVID-19.

The rearrangement uses TRBV5-8 and TRBJ2-1, with D perhaps matching TRBD1 (5 bases). Germline V lookup: CDR1 SGHTS, CDR2 YDEGEE. The length of the CDR3 is 16 residues. V was cut by 0 bases and J by 8 bases, with 18 bases left in between. The CDR3 region has the DNA TGTGCCAGCAGCTTGGATAGGGGCTTCCCATCGGATGAGCAGTTCTTC. Its protein product is CASSLDRGFPSDEQFF.

V gene TRBV7-2 combines with J gene TRBJ1-5; 8 bases are a match to TRBD1. V gave up 5 bases and J gave up 2 bases; unmatched junction bases: 8. Germline V CDR1 and CDR2: SGHTA, FQGNSA. The CDR3 loop spans 16 amino acids. The CDR3 coding sequence is TGTGCCAGCAGCCCTCCAGGGGGCGAGGGCAATCAGCCCCAGCATTTT. Encoded protein: CASSPPGGEGNQPQHF.

The rearrangement uses TRBV5-1 and TRBJ2-7, with 7 bases fitting TRBD1. V lost 4 bases to trimming and J lost 5 bases; unmatched junction nucleotides: 9. The V gene's germline CDR1 is SGHRS and CDR2 YFSETQ. The CDR3 has 14 amino acids. CDR3 DNA: TGCGCCAGCAGCACAGACAGGGTAGGGCACGAGCAGTACTTC. It codes for CASSTDRVGHEQYF.

This sequence joins TRBV4-1 and TRBJ2-1; 15 nucleotides match TRBD2. Trimming cost V 7 bases and J 11 bases; bases outside gene matches: 9. The CDR3 contains 15 residues. Germline CDR1 is MGHRA and CDR2 is YSYEKL. CDR3 amino acids: CASTPGLAGGIQQFF. As DNA, the CDR3 is TGCGCCAGCACCCCCGGACTAGCGGGGGGGATCCAGCAGTTCTTC.

The chain employs TRBV19 and TRBJ2-7, with D possibly matching TRBD1 (5 bases). CDR3 length: 13 amino acids. The germline V gene encodes CDR1 LNHDA and CDR2 SQIVND (reference sequence). V lost 6 bases to trimming and J lost 6 bases, with 15 bases between them. The CDR3 protein is CASSEGVTVEQYF. DNA for the CDR3: TGTGCCAGTAGCGAAGGGGTGACGGTCGAGCAGTACTTC.

The chain's CDR3 is CASSVSGGASDEQFF. The CDR3 DNA reads as TGTGCCAGCAGCGTTAGCGGGGGGGCCTCCGATGAGCAGTTCTTC. The V call is TRBV9, the J call TRBJ2-1; 11 bases are shared with TRBD2. Germline V gene sequence: CDR1 SGDLS, CDR2 YYNGEE. The junction had 6 bases not matched to a gene; V was cut back by 2 bases and J by 8 bases. The length of the CDR3 is 15 residues. Combining the CDR3 with reference TRBV9 and TRBJ2-1 gives the whole variable domain DSGVTQTPKHLITATGQRVTLRCSPRSGDLSVYWYQQSLDQGLQFLIQYYNGEERAKGNILERFSAQQFPDLHSELNLSSLELGDSALYFCASSVSGGASDEQFFGPGTRLTVL.

Regarding this clone: The same CDR3 can be traced to other DNA sequences in this sample. The chain joins TRBV5-1 to TRBJ1-5; 8 positions agree with TRBD1. The CDR3 loop spans 15 amino acids. The germline CDR1 and CDR2 sequences are SGHRS and YFSETQ. J was trimmed by 2 bases and V by 0 bases; bases with no gene match: 1. CDR3 nucleotides: TGCGCCAGCAGCTTGGGGACAGGGCGCAATCAGCCCCAGCATTTT. This translates into CASSLGTGRNQPQHF.

The V and J genes are TRBV5-1 and TRBJ1-5, with a tentative D call TRBD1 (5 bases). The CDR3 consists of 15 residues. V shed 1 base and J shed 6 bases, with 14 bases lying between them. Germline lookup yields CDR1 SGHRS and CDR2 YFSETQ. Here the CDR3 DNA reads TGCGCCAGCAGCTTGCTAGGACACCTATCTCAGCCCCAGCATTTT. Amino acid sequence: CASSLLGHLSQPQHF.

This chain joins TRBV5-5 and TRBJ2-5; no definite D call. Germline V gene sequence: CDR1 SGHKS, CDR2 YYEKEE (reference sequence). The CDR3 has 15 residues. V was clipped by 4 bases and J by 2 bases, with 15 bases between them. DNA of the CDR3: TGTGCCAGCAGCGCCTCATTCCCAGTACAAGAGACCCAGTACTTC. Protein sequence: CASSASFPVQETQYF.

This clone was observed once. CDR3 sequence (DNA): TGCGCCAGCAGCTACTACAGGGCCCGGGATGAAAAACTGTTTTTT. Encoded protein: CASSYYRARDEKLFF. The rearrangement joins TRBV5-1 to TRBJ1-4; perhaps TRBD1 as D (6 bases). The V gene lost 3 bases and the J gene lost 6 bases, with 15 bases spanning the gap. The germline V gene has CDR1 SGHRS and CDR2 YFSETQ. This CDR3 has 15 residues.

The V call is TRBV7-2, the J call TRBJ1-5; no clear D gene. This CDR3 is built from 15 residues. The V and J ends lost 5 bases and 0 bases respectively, with 11 bases between them. The germline CDR1 and CDR2 sequences are SGHTA and FQGNSA. CDR3 residues: CASSLKSNSNQPQHF. The DNA for the CDR3 is TGTGCCAGCAGCCTGAAGAGTAATAGCAATCAGCCCCAGCATTTT.

The rearrangement uses TRBV7-9 and TRBJ1-1; TRBD1 agrees at 7 bases. This CDR3 region has 13 residues. Losses at the gene ends were 4 bases for V and 4 bases for J; bases not matched to a gene: 3. Per germline, CDR1 SEHNR and CDR2 FQNEAQ (reference sequence). The DNA for the CDR3 is TGTGCCAGCAGCTCACAGGGGTCCACTGAAGCTTTCTTT. This codes for CASSSQGSTEAFF. Full variable domain (rest looked up from reference TRBV7-9 and TRBJ1-1): DTGVSQNPRHKITKRGQNVTFRCDPISEHNRLYWYRQTLGQGPEFLTYFQNEAQLEKSRLLSDRFSAERPKGSFSTLEIQRTEQGDSAMYLCASSSQGSTEAFFGQGTRLTVV.

The chain combines TRBV6-4 with TRBJ1-2, with 8 bases matching TRBD1. With 0 bases clipped from V and 4 bases from J, the junction kept 7 bases outside the gene matches. The CDR3 contains 16 residues. Germline V gene lookup returns CDR1 MRHNA and CDR2 SNTAGT. The CDR3 sequence: CASSDSKTGDLYGYTF. The CDR3 region has the DNA TGTGCCAGCAGTGACTCGAAGACAGGGGACCTCTATGGCTACACCTTC.

The chain has TRBV3-1 (or the pseudogene TRBV3-2) and TRBJ2-5; D call uncertain. V dropped 1 base and J dropped 2 bases, with 14 bases sitting between them. The CDR3 runs 16 residues. From germline, CDR1 is LGHDT and CDR2 YNNKEL (reference sequence). The DNA for the CDR3 is TGTGCCAGCAGCCAAGCAGGTCACCGAGTGCAAGAGACCCAGTACTTC. It yields the protein CASSQAGHRVQETQYF.

The chain joins TRBV11-1 to TRBJ1-2, with D possibly matching TRBD1 (6 bases). The germline CDR1 and CDR2 sequences are SGHAT and FQDESV (reference sequence). The V end lost 5 bases, the J end lost 2 bases, and 15 bases lay between the germline ends. The CDR3 spans 15 residues. DNA for the CDR3: TGTGCCAGCAGCAGATACAGGGCCCCAAACTATGGCTACACCTTC. Its translation: CASSRYRAPNYGYTF.

The rearrangement joins TRBV19 to TRBJ2-1, with D perhaps matching TRBD2 (6 bases). The CDR3 consists of 15 residues. Trimming stripped 2 bases from V and 4 bases from J, with 12 bases between. Germline V gene data show CDR1 as LNHDA and CDR2 as SQIVND (reference sequence). The CDR3 sequence: CASSIIADLYNEQFF. Here the CDR3 DNA reads TGTGCCAGTAGTATAATAGCGGACCTGTACAATGAGCAGTTCTTC.

The V gene is TRBV11-2, the J gene TRBJ2-5; D may be TRBD1 (6 bases). This CDR3 is 14 amino acids long. From germline, CDR1 is SGHAT and CDR2 FQNNGV. Between the trimmed V and J ends, which lost 8 bases and 1 base, there was a span of 14 bases. CDR3 sequence reads: CASGPGTTQETQYF. In nucleotides, the CDR3 is TGTGCCAGCGGCCCCGGGACAACCCAAGAGACCCAGTACTTC.

The chain couples TRBV24-1 to TRBJ2-5, with 9 bases identical to TRBD1. This CDR3 has 15 amino acids. Germline lookup yields CDR1 KGHDR and CDR2 SFDVKD. V lost 4 bases to trimming and J lost 1 base; unmatched junction nucleotides: 3. The CDR3 region has the DNA TGTGCCACCAGTGACCCGGGACAGGGCCAAGAGACCCAGTACTTC. It encodes CATSDPGQGQETQYF.

This chain connects TRBV4-1 to TRBJ2-7; possibly TRBD2 for D (5 bases). The CDR3 runs to 14 residues. Germline V gene sequence: CDR1 MGHRA, CDR2 YSYEKL. V was pared by 1 base and J by 0 bases, with 7 bases between. CDR3: CASSQGRSSYEQYF. Written as DNA, the CDR3 is TGCGCCAGCAGCCAAGGGAGGAGCTCCTACGAGCAGTACTTC.

The chain couples TRBV5-5 to TRBJ2-7; no reliable D call. Germline CDR1 SGHKS, CDR2 YYEKEE (reference sequence). V was clipped by 0 bases and J by 4 bases, with 14 bases between them. CDR3 size: 15 residues. The CDR3 DNA reads as TGTGCCAGCAGCTTGGCGCAGGCCCTCCCTTACGAGCAGTACTTC. Its protein is CASSLAQALPYEQYF.

The chain joins TRBV11-3 to TRBJ2-2; 8 nucleotides line up with TRBD1. The CDR3 has 16 amino acids. From germline, CDR1 is SGHNT and CDR2 YENEEA. The junction had 8 bases not matched to a gene; V was cut back by 5 bases and J by 3 bases. The CDR3 region is CASSPTGGHYTGELFF. The CDR3 coding sequence is TGTGCCAGCAGCCCTACAGGGGGTCATTACACCGGGGAGCTGTTTTTT.

The chain is built from TRBV6-5 and TRBJ2-3; D gene unclear. CDR1 and CDR2 (germline): MNHEY, SVGAGI. V was clipped by 4 bases and J by 0 bases, with 14 bases between them. The CDR3 extends over 16 amino acids. CDR3 nucleotides: TGTGCCAGCAGTTGGCTCTACCGCGGTAGCACAGATACGCAGTATTTT. Protein sequence: CASSWLYRGSTDTQYF.

This clone was seen a single time. The gene calls are TRBV6-5 and TRBJ2-7; 11 bases line up with TRBD1. The ends lost 3 bases at V and 3 bases at J; junction bases unmatched: 7. The CDR3 length is 16 residues. CDR1 is MNHEY and CDR2 is SVGAGI in the germline V gene. As DNA, the CDR3 is TGTGCCAGCAGTTATACTCGGGGACAGGGGGGCTACGAGCAGTACTTC. It codes for CASSYTRGQGGYEQYF.

This sequence joins TRBV7-2 and TRBJ2-5, with D unresolved. The germline CDR1 and CDR2 sequences are SGHTA and FQGNSA. The CDR3 runs 12 residues. Between the trimmed V and J ends, which lost 6 bases and 9 bases, there was a span of 14 bases. The CDR3 coding sequence is TGTGCCAGCAGTGCGGTCCCTGTGGCCCAGTACTTC. This gives the protein CASSAVPVAQYF.

This chain connects TRBV6-4 to TRBJ1-1; D is uncertain. This CDR3 has 15 residues. Germline CDR1 MRHNA, CDR2 SNTAGT. The CDR3 bases are TGTGACCCTCGGGTACCTCGGAGGATGAACACTGAAGCTTTCTTT. The encoded protein is CDPRVPRRMNTEAFF.

V gene TRBV6-6 combines with J gene TRBJ2-5, with 8 bases fitting TRBD1. This CDR3 is built from 14 residues. The V gene end was trimmed by 7 bases and the J gene end by 5 bases; junction bases not matched to a gene: 9. Per germline, CDR1 MNHNY and CDR2 SVGAGI (reference sequence). CDR3 coding DNA: TGTGCCAGCACCTCAGGGGGCGCGGAGGAGACCCAGTACTTC. This translates into CASTSGGAEETQYF.

The rearrangement uses TRBV29-1 and TRBJ1-3; unclear D gene. The V end lost 4 bases, the J end lost 4 bases, and 11 bases lay between the germline ends. Germline V lookup: CDR1 SQVTM, CDR2 ANQGSEA. This CDR3 spans 13 amino acids. The DNA of the CDR3 is TGCAGCGTTGTTTACGGGAACGGAAACACCATATATTTT. Its translation: CSVVYGNGNTIYF.

The V call is TRBV4-1, the J call TRBJ1-1, with TRBD1 matching 8 bases. The junction had 12 bases not matched to a gene; V was cut back by 3 bases and J by 9 bases. Germline V gene data show CDR1 as MGHRA and CDR2 as YSYEKL. The CDR3 runs to 15 residues. The CDR3 DNA follows: TGCGCCAGCAGCCACGAACCGATCCGGACAGGGAAAGCTTTCTTT. Protein sequence: CASSHEPIRTGKAFF.

The chain joins TRBV11-2 to TRBJ2-1; 12 bases match TRBD2. The CDR3 has 18 amino acids. CDR1 is SGHAT, CDR2 FQNNGV, per germline. The ends lost 1 base at V and 6 bases at J; junction bases unmatched: 10. CDR3 coding DNA: TGTGCCAGCAGCTTAGGCGGACTAGCGGGGTCTGTTCGCAATGAGCAGTTCTTC. Protein product: CASSLGGLAGSVRNEQFF.

The chain employs TRBV12-3 or TRBV12-4 and TRBJ1-2, with 8 bases fitting TRBD1. The CDR3 covers 12 residues. V was clipped by 2 bases and J by 8 bases; unmatched bases: 1. Written as DNA, the CDR3 is TGTGCCAGCAGTTTACCAGGGGGCGGCTACACCTTC. It yields the protein CASSLPGGGYTF.